This T cell receptor beta chain was obtained from a study of cytomegalovirus exposure and HLA in healthy donors. CDR1 is SGHRS and CDR2 is YFSETQ in the germline V gene. Trimming cost V 3 bases and J 6 bases; bases outside gene matches: 6. The CDR3 extends over 14 amino acids. PCR was performed using 60 Vbeta and 13 Jbeta primers. Libraries were prepared by immunoSEQ multiplex PCR; TCRdb keeps only in-frame clonotypes and omits some of them. This sample has 150,000 to 200,000 clones, with approximately 84% found just once. The sample consisted of PBMCs. This rearrangement joins TRBV5-1 to TRBJ2-3; 8 bases match TRBD2. This TCR was recovered from a girl aged 5-17 years in good health and CMV-seropositive. The CDR3 region has the DNA TGCGCCAGCAGCTCCGGGGGGGGTCCTGATACGCAGTATTTT. The encoded protein is CASSSGGGPDTQYF.